This T cell receptor (beta chain) was found in a study of vaccination effects on CD4 cells after COVID-19. Study overall: Participants each got two BNT162b2 or mRNA-1273 vaccine doses.

A few counts support this clone. Antigen unknown. Following 10 days of culture, CD4+ T cells were isolated. No vaccinee had earlier SARS-CoV-2 infection, and nucleocapsid antibodies were negative. Measured with immunoSEQ multiplex PCR; TCRdb has only the in-frame clones, and not every one. The sample carries roughly 48,000 clones, 50% to 70% recorded once. The sequence was obtained from a human donor who received a COVID-19 vaccine. This sample comprised CD4+ T cells from PBMCs cultured without peptide, obtained before COVID-19 vaccination.

The CDR3 loop reads CASSVHGNTEAFF. CDR3 nucleotide sequence: TGTGCCAGCAGCGTTCATGGAAACACTGAAGCTTTCTTT. The rearrangement uses TRBV9 and TRBJ1-1, with D uncertain. V gave up 2 bases and J gave up 2 bases, with 7 bases separating them. Germline assignment: CDR1 SGDLS and CDR2 YYNGEE. CDR3 length equals 13 residues.